Detailed here is one TCR beta chain. The antigen is not known. The sample belongs to a study of blood T cell dynamics during melanoma immunotherapy. Study summary: First-line therapy was either pembrolizumab or nivolumab with ipilimumab for metastatic melanoma.

The germline V and J ends were trimmed by 5 bases and 10 bases, with 19 bases remaining between them. CDR1 and CDR2 (germline): SGHTS, YDEGEE. The CDR3 is 15 residues long. Regarding the study as a whole: Clones driving repertoire changes may be melanoma-specific or general immune activation.

Time point of the sample: pre-treatment baseline. This table comes from immunoSEQ multiplex PCR, and its TCRdb copy is limited to in-frame clones, with some not included. This table has some 5,000 clones, roughly 86% appearing once. This sample comprised blood, obtained from a patient treated with checkpoint blockade. This chain connects TRBV5-8 to TRBJ1-6, with TRBD1 as a possible D gene (5 bases). The source is a human donor with melanoma. DNA of the CDR3: TGTGCCAGCAGTCGCGGGCAGGGACTAGGGTCACCCCTCCACTTT. It is translated as CASSRGQGLGSPLHF.